The entry below describes one T cell receptor beta chain. The antigen is not known. This specimen belongs to a study of T cell responses to AZD1222 COVID-19 vaccine. The method was immunoSEQ multiplex PCR; TCRdb's version includes in-frame clones alone and lacks a portion of them. The repertoire holds 150,000 to 160,000 clones, roughly nine tenths seen once, with 5.5% in the top ten. Whole-study findings and limits: Donors were mostly white British, more females; clonal diversity possibly underestimated.

The specimen comprised peripheral blood, sampled on day 0 of MenACWY control vaccination. This receptor was obtained from an adult in good health.

Here the CDR3 reads CASSLARTGDGNTIYF. The CDR3 DNA is TGTGCCAGCAGCTTAGCACGGACAGGGGATGGAAACACCATATATTTT. This chain links TRBV7-8 with TRBJ1-3; 9 nucleotides match TRBD1. This CDR3 spans 16 amino acids. The V gene end was trimmed by 0 bases and the J gene end by 3 bases; junction bases not matched to a gene: 3. Germline CDR1 is SGHVS and CDR2 is FQNEAQ.